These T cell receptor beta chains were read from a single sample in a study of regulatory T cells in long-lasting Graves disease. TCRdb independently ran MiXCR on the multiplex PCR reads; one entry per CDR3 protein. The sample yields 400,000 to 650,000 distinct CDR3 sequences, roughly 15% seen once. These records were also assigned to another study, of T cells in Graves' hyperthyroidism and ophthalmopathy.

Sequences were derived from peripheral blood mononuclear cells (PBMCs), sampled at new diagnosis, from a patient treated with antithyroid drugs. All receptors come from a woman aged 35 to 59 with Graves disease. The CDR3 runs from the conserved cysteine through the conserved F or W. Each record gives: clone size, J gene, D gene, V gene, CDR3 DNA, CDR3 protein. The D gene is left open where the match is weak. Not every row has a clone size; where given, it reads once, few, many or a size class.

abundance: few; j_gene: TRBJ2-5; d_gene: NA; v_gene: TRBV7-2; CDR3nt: TGTGCCAGCAGCCCGCATGGGACCACCGACCAAGAGACCCAGTACTTC; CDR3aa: CASSPHGTTDQETQYF
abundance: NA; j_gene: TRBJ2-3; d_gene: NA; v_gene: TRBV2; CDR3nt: TGTGCCAGCACCTTATGGGTTGGCACAGATACGCAGTATTTT; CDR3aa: CASTLWVGTDTQYF
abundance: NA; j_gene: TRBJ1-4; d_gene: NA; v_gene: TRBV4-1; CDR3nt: TGCGCCAGCAGCCAAGACGGGACGAGAACTAATGAAGAACTGTTTTTT; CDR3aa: CASSQDGTRTNEELFF
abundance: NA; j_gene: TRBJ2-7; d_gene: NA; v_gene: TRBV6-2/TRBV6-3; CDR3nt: TGTGCCAGCAGTTACTCGGGCGGGGGCCCCTACGAGCAGTACTTC; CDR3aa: CASSYSGGGPYEQYF
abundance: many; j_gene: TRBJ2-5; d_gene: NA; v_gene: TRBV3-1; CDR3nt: TGTGCCAGCAGCTCCCGGGACGGGAGTCGAGAGACCCAGTACTTC; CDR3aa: CASSSRDGSRETQYF
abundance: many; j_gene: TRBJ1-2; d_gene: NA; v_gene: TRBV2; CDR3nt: TGTGCCAGCACACCCGAGGGAATCGGCTATGGCTACACCTTC; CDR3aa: CASTPEGIGYGYTF
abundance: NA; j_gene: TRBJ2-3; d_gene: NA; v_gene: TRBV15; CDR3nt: TGTGCCACCAGCAGAGGGCGGTTAGATACGCAGTATTTT; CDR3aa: CATSRGRLDTQYF
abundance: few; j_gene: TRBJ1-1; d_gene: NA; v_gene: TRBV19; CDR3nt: TGTGCCAGTAGTATTGAGGGCAAGATGAACACTGAAGCTTTCTTT; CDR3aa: CASSIEGKMNTEAFF
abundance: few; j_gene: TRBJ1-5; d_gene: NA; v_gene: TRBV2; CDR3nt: TGTGCCAGCAGTGAACTTCCTTATCAGCCCCAGCATTTT; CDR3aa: CASSELPYQPQHF
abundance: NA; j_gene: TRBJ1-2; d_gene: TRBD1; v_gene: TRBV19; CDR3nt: TGTGCCAGTAGTATGACAGGGAAGCCCTATGGCTACACCTTC; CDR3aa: CASSMTGKPYGYTF
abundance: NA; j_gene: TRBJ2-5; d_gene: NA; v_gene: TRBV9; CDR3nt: TGTGCCAGCAGCGCCGATGTAGGGGGACAAGAGACCCAGTACTTC; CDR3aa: CASSADVGGQETQYF
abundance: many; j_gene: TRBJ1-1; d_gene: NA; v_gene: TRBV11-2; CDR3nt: TGTGCCAGCAGCTTAGCGGTGGCTGACGCTTTCTTT; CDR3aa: CASSLAVADAFF
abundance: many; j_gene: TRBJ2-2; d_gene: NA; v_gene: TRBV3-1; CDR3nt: TGTGCCAGCAGCCCGATGGGAACGAACACCGGGGAGCTGTTTTTT; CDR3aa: CASSPMGTNTGELFF
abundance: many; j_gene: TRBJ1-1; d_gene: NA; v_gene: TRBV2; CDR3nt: TGTGCCAGCAGTGAATTCGGGACAGAAGCTTTCTTT; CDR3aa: CASSEFGTEAFF
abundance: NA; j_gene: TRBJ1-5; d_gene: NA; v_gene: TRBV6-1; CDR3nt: TGTGCCAGCAGAACGAGAGAGAATCAGCCCCAGCATTTT; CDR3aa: CASRTRENQPQHF
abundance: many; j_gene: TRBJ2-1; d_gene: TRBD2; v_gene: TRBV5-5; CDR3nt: TGTGCCAGCAGCTTGACTAGCGGGGGTTTTGAGCAGTTCTTC; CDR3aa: CASSLTSGGFEQFF
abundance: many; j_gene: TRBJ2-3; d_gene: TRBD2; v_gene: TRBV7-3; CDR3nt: TGTGCCAGCAGCCCTACTAGCGGGGGTACCACAGATACGCAGTATTTT; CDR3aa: CASSPTSGGTTDTQYF
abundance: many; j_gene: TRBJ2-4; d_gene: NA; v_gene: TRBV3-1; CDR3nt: TGTGCCAGCAGTTTAACCGGGGACAACAGCAACATTCAGTACTTC; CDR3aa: CASSLTGDNSNIQYF
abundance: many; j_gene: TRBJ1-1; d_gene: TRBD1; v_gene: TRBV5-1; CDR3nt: TGCGCCAGCAGCTTGGAAATCTGGACAGGGGGCACTGAAGCTTTCTTT; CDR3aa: CASSLEIWTGGTEAFF
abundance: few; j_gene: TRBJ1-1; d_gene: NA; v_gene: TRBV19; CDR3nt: TGTGCCAGTAGCAAGTGGGGGCCGGGGTCTGAAGCTTTCTTT; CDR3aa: CASSKWGPGSEAFF
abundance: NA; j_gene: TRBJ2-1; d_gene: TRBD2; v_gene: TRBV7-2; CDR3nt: TGTGCCAGCAGCTGGGGACTAGCGGGGGGGCCTGGAAATGAGCAGTTCTTC; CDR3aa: CASSWGLAGGPGNEQFF
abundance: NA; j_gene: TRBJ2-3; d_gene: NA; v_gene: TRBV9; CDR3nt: TGTGCCAGCAGCATTTTTGGGGGGTACACAGATACGCAGTGTTTT; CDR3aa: CASSIFGGYTDTQCF
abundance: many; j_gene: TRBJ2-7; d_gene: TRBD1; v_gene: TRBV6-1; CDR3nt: TGTGCCAGCCGCGGACAGGGAGCTTCCGAGCAGTACTTC; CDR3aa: CASRGQGASEQYF
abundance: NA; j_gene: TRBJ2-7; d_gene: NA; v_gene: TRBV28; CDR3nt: TGTGCCAGCAGGAGAAGGACAGCCATTTTCAACTTC; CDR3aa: CASRRRTAIFNF
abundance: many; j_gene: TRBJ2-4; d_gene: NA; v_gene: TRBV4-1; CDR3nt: TGCGCCAGCAGCCAAGTGGGTACGGCCAAAAACATTCAGTACTTC; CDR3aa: CASSQVGTAKNIQYF
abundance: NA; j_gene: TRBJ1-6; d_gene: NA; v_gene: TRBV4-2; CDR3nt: TGTGCCAGCAGCCAAGGGGGCAGCGAATCACCCCTCCACTTT; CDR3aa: CASSQGGSESPLHF
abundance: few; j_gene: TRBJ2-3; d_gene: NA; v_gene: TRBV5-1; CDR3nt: TGCGCCAGCAGCACTCCCGGAATTACAGATACGCAGTATTTT; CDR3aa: CASSTPGITDTQYF
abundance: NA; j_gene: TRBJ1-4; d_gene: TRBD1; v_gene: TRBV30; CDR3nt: TGTGCCTGGAGCCGACAGGGGGCGGGAAGACTGTTTTTT; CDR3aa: CAWSRQGAGRLFF
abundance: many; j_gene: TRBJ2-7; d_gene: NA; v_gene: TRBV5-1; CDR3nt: TGCGCCAGCAGCTTGGTTGGACATCCCTACGAGCAGTACTTC; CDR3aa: CASSLVGHPYEQYF
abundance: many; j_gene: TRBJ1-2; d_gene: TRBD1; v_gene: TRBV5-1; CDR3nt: TGCGCCAGCAGCTTCCCTAAGAACTCAGGGGGCGGCTATGGCTACACCTTC; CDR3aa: CASSFPKNSGGGYGYTF
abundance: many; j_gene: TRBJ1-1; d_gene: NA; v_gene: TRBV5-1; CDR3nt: TGCGCCAGCAGCGCCTCACAGACCAGCGGCACTGAAGCTTTCTTT; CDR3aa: CASSASQTSGTEAFF
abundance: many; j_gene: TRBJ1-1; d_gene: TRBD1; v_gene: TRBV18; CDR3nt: TGTGCCAGCTCACCTCAGGGGGGGGGCACTGAAGCTTTCTTT; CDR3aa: CASSPQGGGTEAFF
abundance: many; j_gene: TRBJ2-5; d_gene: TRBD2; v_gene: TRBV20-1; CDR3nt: TGCAGTGCTAGAGGCCCAGCGACTAGCGTAAAGACCCAGTACTTC; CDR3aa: CSARGPATSVKTQYF
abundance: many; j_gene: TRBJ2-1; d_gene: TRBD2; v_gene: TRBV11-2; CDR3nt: TGTGCCAGCAGTAATGAAGAGCGGGGAATCTACAATGAGCAGTTCTTC; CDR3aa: CASSNEERGIYNEQFF
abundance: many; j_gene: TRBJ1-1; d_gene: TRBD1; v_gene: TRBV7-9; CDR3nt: TGTGCCAGCAGCTCCTTTTTGAGGGCAGGGGGCTTGAGGGCCGCTTTCTTT; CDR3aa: CASSSFLRAGGLRAAFF
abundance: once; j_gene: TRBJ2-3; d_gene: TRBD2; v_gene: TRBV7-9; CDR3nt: TGTGCCAGCAGGCTAGGCTCGGGGGGGCCGAATACGCAGTATTTT; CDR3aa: CASRLGSGGPNTQYF
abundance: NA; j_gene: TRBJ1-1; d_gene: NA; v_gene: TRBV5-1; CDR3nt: TGCGCCAGCAGCTTGGGCAGTCGAACTTTCTTT; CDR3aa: CASSLGSRTFF
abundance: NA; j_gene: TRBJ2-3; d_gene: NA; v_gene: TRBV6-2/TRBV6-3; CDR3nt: TGTGCCAGCAGTGCCGGCCGCGGGGCCGCAGATACGCAGTATTTT; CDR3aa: CASSAGRGAADTQYF
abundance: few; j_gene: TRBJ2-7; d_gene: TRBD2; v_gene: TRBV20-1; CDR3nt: TGCAGTGCTAGTCGGACTAGCGGGGGGGCCGAGCAGTACTTC; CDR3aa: CSASRTSGGAEQYF
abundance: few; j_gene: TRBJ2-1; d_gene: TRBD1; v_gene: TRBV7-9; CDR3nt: TGTGCCAGCAGCTTTGGGACAGGGGGCTACAATGAGCAGTTCTTC; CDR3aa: CASSFGTGGYNEQFF
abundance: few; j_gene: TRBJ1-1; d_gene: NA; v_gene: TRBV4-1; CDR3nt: TGCGCCAGCAGCCAAGACGCGGGGCAAGAAGCTTTCTTT; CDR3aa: CASSQDAGQEAFF